The present T cell receptor beta chain was sequenced within a study of Tregs in tolerant kidney transplant recipients. The nonmyeloablative bone marrow transplants came from related graft donors, with transient mixed chimerism. Unstimulated Tregs (CD4+CD25+CD127-) and CD4+CD25- non-Tregs were sorted from PBMCs. Study-wide results and caveats: This study did not directly address biological reproducibility. Activated donor B cell expansion appeared to reveal the most relevant donor-specific TCRbeta repertoire. For some patients, primers changed over time, blocking nucleotide-level comparison.

The germline V gene has CDR1 MGHRA and CDR2 YSYEKL. The CDR3 covers 15 residues. V was cut by 5 bases and J by 1 base, with 13 bases left in between. Some clones are missing from TCRdb's copy, which holds only in-frame ones; the method was immunoSEQ multiplex PCR. The data contain about 64,000 clones, over 75% of them singletons. Regarding this clone: The antigen remains undetermined.

This clonotype was obtained from a human patient who received a combined kidney and bone marrow transplant. Among the T cells, some may be from the graft donor. Sequences were derived from CD4+ T cells from blood (PBMCs), sampled 6 months after the transplant. The chain has TRBV4-1 and TRBJ2-3, with D possibly TRBD1 on 6 matching bases. In DNA, the CDR3 is TGCGCCAGCAGCATAACATACAGGGGCACAGATACGCAGTATTTT. Protein: CASSITYRGTDTQYF.